This T cell receptor (beta chain) was obtained from a study of cytomegalovirus exposure and HLA in healthy donors. Produced via immunoSEQ multiplex PCR; TCRdb's table is partial and in-frame only. The sample consists of roughly 150,000 clones, around 93% of them appearing once. Germline V gene lookup returns CDR1 ENHRY and CDR2 SYGVKD. There are 16 residues in the CDR3. After removal of 2 bases from V and 8 bases from J, the junction contained 9 bases not matched to a gene. The sequenced sample was PBMCs. This chain joins TRBV10-3 and TRBJ2-1, with 10 bases lining up with TRBD2. The origin of this receptor is a man aged 18 to 29 in good health and CMV-seropositive. Here the CDR3 reads CAISELWLAGAYEQFF. CDR3 nucleotide sequence: TGTGCCATCAGTGAGCTCTGGCTAGCGGGAGCGTATGAGCAGTTCTTC.